These T cell receptor beta chains were read from a single sample in a study of blood T cell repertoires in COVID-19. Generated by immunoSEQ multiplex PCR, the TCRdb table keeps only in-frame clones and is missing some. Among about 160,000 clones listed, 81% were seen once. The sequenced sample consisted of PBMCs or T cells enriched from blood (not recorded which). Every receptor here comes from a woman in her 40s with acute COVID-19. Both conserved end residues are part of each CDR3. Each record gives: V gene, D gene, clone size, J gene, CDR3 DNA, CDR3 protein. D genes are given only for firm matches. The size entry is marked missing in some rows and otherwise reads once, few, many or a size class.

TRBV9	.	.	TRBJ2-2	TGTGCCAGCAGCGTAGTCCCGGGAGCCACCGGGGAGCTGTTTTTT	CASSVVPGATGELFF
TRBV24-1	TRBD2	.	TRBJ2-3	TGTGCCACCAGTGATTCCGGGACTAGCGGAGCCACAGATACGCAGTATTTT	CATSDSGTSGATDTQYF
TRBV5-8	TRBD1	.	TRBJ2-2	TGTGCCAGCAGCCGAACAGGGGAGAGAACCGGGGAGCTGTTTTTT	CASSRTGERTGELFF
TRBV11-3	.	.	TRBJ1-2	TGTGCCAGCAGCCTCCGGGGGGTTAGAGGCTACACCTTC	CASSLRGVRGYTF
TRBV2	TRBD2	.	TRBJ2-3	TGTGCCAGCAGTCGTTTTAGCGGGAGTGGCACAGATACGCAGTATTTT	CASSRFSGSGTDTQYF
TRBV15	TRBD1	.	TRBJ2-1	TGTGCCACCAGCAGATCGGCGACAGGGGGCTGGTATGAGCAGTTCTTC	CATSRSATGGWYEQFF
TRBV27	.	few	TRBJ1-6	TGTGCCAGCAGTCCCTATGGCCCTGAGACTACACCCCTCCACTTT	CASSPYGPETTPLHF
TRBV19	.	medium-sized	TRBJ1-6	TGTGCCAGTAGTGGAGGGTCCTATAATTCACCCCTCCACTTT	CASSGGSYNSPLHF
TRBV3-1/TRBV3-2	TRBD2	.	TRBJ2-2	TGTGCCAGCACCCAAAGAGGCGGGAGGAACACCGGGGAGCTGTTTTTT	CASTQRGGRNTGELFF
TRBV7-2	.	.	TRBJ2-7	TGTGCCAGCAGGCACACAGGAACCGAGCAGTACTTC	CASRHTGTEQYF
TRBV9	.	once	TRBJ1-3	TGTGCCAGCAGCGTAACGGGGGGCACTGCTGGAAACACCATATATTTT	CASSVTGGTAGNTIYF
TRBV30	.	.	TRBJ2-6	TGTGCCGGAGGGGTAACAGGGGTCGCTGGGGCCAACGTCCTGACTTTC	CAGGVTGVAGANVLTF
TRBV5-1	TRBD1	.	TRBJ2-5	TGCGCCAGCAGCTTGGTACCCCGGGACAGGCAAGAGACCCAGTACTTC	CASSLVPRDRQETQYF
TRBV11-3	TRBD1	once	TRBJ2-2	TGTGCCAGCAGCAAGGGACAGGGAGCAGGAAGGGCCGGGGAGCTGTTTTTT	CASSKGQGAGRAGELFF
TRBV7-9	TRBD2	many	TRBJ2-3	TGTGCCAGCAGCTTAGTTCCTAGCGGAGATATGGATACGCAGTATTTT	CASSLVPSGDMDTQYF
TRBV5-1	TRBD1	few	TRBJ2-5	TGCGCCAGCAGCTCCGGAGAGGGGGCGGTCGAGACCCAGTACTTC	CASSSGEGAVETQYF